Listed below are T cell receptor beta chains from one sample, sequenced in a study of graft-versus-host responses after intestinal transplantation. Produced via immunoSEQ multiplex PCR; TCRdb's table is partial and in-frame only. The top ten hold 1.5% to 2% of the sample, which has 35,000 to 50,000 clones, approximately 95% seen once. The source material was PBMCs, sampled more than 310 days after intestinal transplant. All receptors come from a human patient who received an intestinal transplant, so some T cells may come from the graft donor. The conserved cysteine and the conserved F or W are not part of the CDR3 here. Only part of the rows carry a size: once, few, many, or a class if the clone is expanded.

CDR3	V	J	size
ASSLDAGTGELF	TRBV11-2	TRBJ2-2	-
ASSDSAGSRQY	TRBV25-1	TRBJ2-7	-
ASSLAGGPKAGELF	TRBV28	TRBJ2-2	-
ASSRNLDGNQPQH	TRBV18	TRBJ1-5	-
ASSSILGTEAF	TRBV6-5	TRBJ1-1	-
ASSVQNQPQH	TRBV19	TRBJ1-5	-
ASSPDLVGLAEQY	TRBV18	TRBJ2-7	-
ASSYSTRGTQY	TRBV6-5	TRBJ2-5	-
ASSLEAGDGETQY	TRBV7-6	TRBJ2-5	-
ASNTRLDT	TRBV7-9	TRBJ1-2	-
ASSLTGTAKNIQY	TRBV7-3	TRBJ2-4	-
ASSNWGWDYGYT	TRBV6-1	TRBJ1-2	-
SVYGRTKGPDTQY	TRBV29-1	TRBJ2-3	-
ASSLTNHQETQY	TRBV5-4	TRBJ2-5	-
ASSLDGTGTQWAF	TRBV5-1	TRBJ1-1	-
ASSIPQTSGDTQY	TRBV19	TRBJ2-3	-
ASSKGASSNQPQH	TRBV4-1	TRBJ1-5	-
ASSLVGTGELF	TRBV13	TRBJ2-2	-
ATFDPEVTGDNYNYGYT	TRBV10-3	TRBJ1-2	once
ASSLLALQETQY	TRBV4-1	TRBJ2-5	-
ASSSRSQETQY	TRBV7-3	TRBJ2-5	once
ASSPGQGARSPGYT	TRBV5-4	TRBJ1-2	-
ASSLGGTGVQTEAF	TRBV28	TRBJ1-1	-
ASSLYEGGETQY	TRBV7-9	TRBJ2-5	-
ASSARSGTGSSYEQY	TRBV7-6	-	-
ASSEGTGGSIQY	TRBV6-1	TRBJ2-4	once
ATPKQGEDEKLF	TRBV6-4	TRBJ1-4	few